The 14 T cell receptor beta chains listed next were all sequenced from one sample in a study of T cells after posttransplantation cyclophosphamide. Sequenced by immunoSEQ multiplex PCR; TCRdb stores in-frame clones only, minus some. The data show 30,000 to 35,000 clones, with none appearing a single time. Sequences were obtained from PBMCs. These receptors originate from a woman aged 25 to 39 in good health and a related stem cell transplant donor.

This clone was seen a handful of times. V usage is TRBV9 and J usage is TRBJ1-2; TRBD1 might be the D (5 bases). Germline values: CDR1 SGDLS, CDR2 YYNGEE. V dropped 0 bases and J dropped 4 bases, with 10 bases sitting between them. The CDR3 spans 14 residues. The CDR3 DNA reads as TGTGCCAGCAGCGTAGAGGCAGGGAGCTATGGCTACACCTTC. Amino acids: CASSVEAGSYGYTF.

This clone was observed a few times. This chain uses TRBV30 with TRBJ2-3; 9 bases are a match to TRBD1. The CDR3 sequence is 16 residues long. Trimming removed 1 base from V and 2 bases from J; junction bases left unmatched: 7. Germline V CDR1 and CDR2: GTSNPN, SVGIG (reference sequence). This CDR3 reads CAWSGGTGRLTDTQYF. The DNA of the CDR3 is TGTGCCTGGAGTGGAGGGACAGGGAGACTCACAGATACGCAGTATTTT.

At least ten counts were recorded for this clone. This chain uses TRBV6-5 with TRBJ1-2, with D unclear. V lost 6 bases, J lost 5 bases, and 13 bases lay in between. Germline-derived CDR1 and CDR2 are MNHEY and SVGAGI. There are 13 residues in the CDR3. CDR3 sequence: CASSPEGSYGYTF. CDR3 nucleotide sequence: TGTGCCAGCAGCCCCGAAGGCTCATATGGCTACACCTTC.

The chain joins TRBV30 to TRBJ2-5, with 7 bases aligning to TRBD1. The length of the CDR3 is 12 residues. The germline V gene encodes CDR1 GTSNPN and CDR2 SVGIG (reference sequence). The junction had 0 bases not matched to a gene; V was cut back by 1 base and J by 4 bases. CDR3 sequence (DNA): TGTGCCTGGAGTGCAGGGGGAGAGACCCAGTACTTC. Protein: CAWSAGGETQYF. The complete variable domain, with remaining parts taken from reference TRBV30 and TRBJ2-5, reads SQTIHQWPATLVQPVGSPLSLECTVEGTSNPNLYWYRQAAGRGLQLLFYSVGIGQISSEVPQNLSASRPQDRQFILSSKKLLLSDSGFYLCAWSAGGETQYFGPGTRLLVL.

This clone was picked up many times. V gene TRBV12-3 or TRBV12-4 combines with J gene TRBJ1-1; no reliable D call. This CDR3 is 17 amino acids long. The V end lost 1 base, the J end lost 0 bases, and 15 bases lay between the germline ends. As DNA, the CDR3 is TGTGCCAGCAGTTTAGAAGCAGGAGGCTCACTGAACACTGAAGCTTTCTTT. This gives the protein CASSLEAGGSLNTEAFF.

Many counts were recorded for this clone. The CDR3 nucleotides read TGTGCCTGGACCGAGGGGGGGCCTGGAAACACCATATATTTT. It codes for CAWTEGGPGNTIYF. The chain carries TRBV30 and TRBJ1-3; possibly TRBD1 for D (6 bases). CDR1 GTSNPN and CDR2 SVGIG come from the germline V gene (reference sequence). There are 14 residues in the CDR3. The V gene lost 4 bases and the J gene lost 2 bases, with 12 bases spanning the gap.

This clone was seen at least ten times. CDR3: CASSPPTGQGTDTQYF. The CDR3 region has the DNA TGTGCCAGCAGCCCCCCGACAGGACAGGGGACAGATACGCAGTATTTT. V is TRBV9 and J is TRBJ2-3; TRBD1 aligns across 9 bases. J was trimmed by 3 bases and V by 4 bases; bases with no gene match: 9. This CDR3 has 16 residues. Germline V gene lookup returns CDR1 SGDLS and CDR2 YYNGEE.

The table lists this clone with many counts. The gene calls are TRBV6-2 or TRBV6-3 and TRBJ1-2, with 7 bases fitting TRBD1. Germline CDR1 and CDR2: MNHEY and SVGEGT. CDR3 length: 16 amino acids. The V and J ends lost 4 bases and 4 bases, in that order; junction bases with no gene match: 12. CDR3 coding DNA: TGTGCCAGCAGTTCAGACGGACAGGCCCCACTCTATGGCTACACCTTC. Its protein product is CASSSDGQAPLYGYTF.

This clone was seen ten or more times. The V and J genes are TRBV5-4 and TRBJ2-3; 11 nucleotides match TRBD2. V lost 10 bases to trimming and J lost 7 bases; unmatched junction nucleotides: 5. CDR1 and CDR2 from the germline V gene are SGHNT and YYREEE (reference sequence). This CDR3 is built from 12 residues. This chain's CDR3 is CAPGTSGNTQYF. CDR3 nucleotides: TGTGCCCCCGGGACTAGCGGAAATACGCAGTATTTT.

The chain combines TRBV4-2 with TRBJ2-3; 12 bases agree with TRBD2. The CDR3 loop spans 16 amino acids. Trimming cost V 5 bases and J 1 base; bases outside gene matches: 4. The V gene's germline CDR1 is LGHNA and CDR2 YNFKEQ. In nucleotides, the CDR3 is TGTGCCAGCAGCTACTCTAGCGGGGGGGGCACAGATACGCAGTATTTT. It yields the protein CASSYSSGGGTDTQYF.

This clone was counted at least ten times. This chain links TRBV2 with TRBJ1-1; D gene unclear. Germline values: CDR1 SNHLY, CDR2 FYNNEI. Between the trimmed V and J ends, which lost 6 bases and 0 bases, there was a span of 8 bases. The CDR3 has 13 amino acids. CDR3: CASRQLLNTEAFF. CDR3 nucleotide sequence: TGTGCCAGCAGACAGCTATTGAACACTGAAGCTTTCTTT.

This clone occurred many times. The chain carries TRBV27 and TRBJ1-4, with TRBD1 matching over 7 bases. CDR3 size: 16 residues. Germline values: CDR1 MNHEY, CDR2 SMNVEV (reference sequence). V gave up 8 bases and J gave up 0 bases; unmatched junction bases: 9. This chain's CDR3 is CASSRDSQTTNEKLFF. The CDR3 bases are TGTGCCAGCTCCCGGGACAGTCAAACAACTAATGAAAAACTGTTTTTT.

This sequence joins TRBV5-4 and TRBJ2-3, with 8 bases fitting TRBD1. The ends lost 0 bases at V and 0 bases at J; junction bases unmatched: 3. Germline V lookup: CDR1 SGHNT, CDR2 YYREEE (reference sequence). The CDR3 runs 16 residues. The CDR3 region has the DNA TGTGCCAGCAGCTTGGGGGGACAGGCTAGCACAGATACGCAGTATTTT. Encoded protein: CASSLGGQASTDTQYF.

This clone was observed many times. The rearrangement joins TRBV18 to TRBJ1-6; 12 nucleotides align to TRBD1. The CDR3 loop spans 18 amino acids. V shed 4 bases, J shed 10 bases, and the junction held 14 bases outside the gene matches. Germline V gene data show CDR1 as KGHSH and CDR2 as LQKENI. CDR3 in amino acids: CASSLRQLTGTGGSPLHF. CDR3 nucleotide sequence: TGTGCCAGCTCACTACGACAATTAACCGGGACAGGGGGCTCACCCCTCCACTTT.